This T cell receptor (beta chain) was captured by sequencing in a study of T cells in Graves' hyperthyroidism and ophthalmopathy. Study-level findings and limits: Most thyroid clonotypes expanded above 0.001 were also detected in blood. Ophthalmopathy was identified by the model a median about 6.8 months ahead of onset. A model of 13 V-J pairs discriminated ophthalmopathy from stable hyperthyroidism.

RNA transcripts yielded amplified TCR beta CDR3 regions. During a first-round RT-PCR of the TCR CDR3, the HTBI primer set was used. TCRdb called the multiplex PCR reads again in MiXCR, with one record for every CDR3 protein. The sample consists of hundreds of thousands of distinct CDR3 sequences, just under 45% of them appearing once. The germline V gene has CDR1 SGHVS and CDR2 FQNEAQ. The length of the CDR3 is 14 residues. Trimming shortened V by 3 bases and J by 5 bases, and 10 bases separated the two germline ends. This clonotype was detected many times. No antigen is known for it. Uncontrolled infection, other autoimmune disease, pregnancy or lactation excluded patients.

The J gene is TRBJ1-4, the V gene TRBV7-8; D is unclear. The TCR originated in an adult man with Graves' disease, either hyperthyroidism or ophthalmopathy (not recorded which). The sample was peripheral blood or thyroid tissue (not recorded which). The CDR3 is CASSLATMNEKLFF. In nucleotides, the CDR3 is TGTGCCAGCAGCTTGGCGACAATGAATGAAAAACTGTTTTTT.